Listed below are T cell receptor beta chains from one sample, sequenced in a study of Siglec-9 on CD8 T cells in melanoma. Assay: immunoSEQ multiplex PCR; the TCRdb copy retains only in-frame clones and omits some. The repertoire holds more than 30,000 clones, with about four fifths as singletons. Sequencing was done on a sample of Siglec-9- CD8+ T cells sorted from blood. Receptors were obtained from a human donor in good health. Each CDR3 is given with its conserved first and last residue. The D gene is left open where the match is weak. The size field is filled for only some rows; it gives once, few, many or a size class.

v_gene	abundance	d_gene	j_gene	CDR3aa	CDR3nt
TRBV6-5	once	.	TRBJ2-1	CASSYSEGAGGQFF	TGTGCCAGCAGTTACTCGGAGGGGGCTGGTGGGCAGTTCTTC
TRBV11-2	.	.	TRBJ2-2	CASSFGTGTGELFF	TGTGCCAGCAGCTTCGGGACGGGCACCGGGGAGCTGTTTTTT
TRBV29-1	.	.	TRBJ2-5	CSAITTSEETQYF	TGCAGCGCCATAACTACCTCAGAGGAGACCCAGTACTTC
TRBV6-1	.	.	TRBJ1-1	CASSEFRPNTEAFF	TGTGCCAGCAGTGAATTTCGGCCTAACACTGAAGCTTTCTTT
TRBV25-1	.	.	TRBJ2-3	CASSEWDGTSTDTQYF	TGTGCCAGCAGTGAATGGGACGGGACAAGCACAGATACGCAGTATTTT
TRBV4-2	.	TRBD2	TRBJ2-7	CASSQDLGLNYYEQYF	TGTGCCAGCAGCCAAGATTTGGGACTAAACTATTACGAGCAGTACTTC
TRBV27	.	TRBD1	TRBJ1-3	CASRDRGTGNTIYF	TGTGCCAGCAGAGACAGGGGGACTGGAAACACCATATATTTT
TRBV7-9	.	TRBD2	TRBJ2-3	CASSLGGGEDTQYF	TGTGCCAGCAGCCTCGGCGGGGGGGAGGATACGCAGTATTTT
TRBV9	.	.	TRBJ1-1	CASSVDPGREAFF	TGTGCCAGCAGCGTAGATCCGGGGAGGGAAGCTTTCTTT
TRBV2	.	TRBD2	TRBJ2-2	CASTGTSGTGELFF	TGTGCCAGCACCGGGACTAGTGGCACCGGGGAGCTGTTTTTT
TRBV10-3	.	TRBD1	TRBJ1-1	CAISELDRGRTEAFF	TGTGCCATCAGTGAGTTGGACAGGGGAAGGACTGAAGCTTTCTTT
TRBV6-6	.	TRBD1	TRBJ1-1	CASSYRTGANTEAFF	TGTGCCAGCAGTTACAGGACAGGAGCGAACACTGAAGCTTTCTTT
TRBV4-1	.	.	TRBJ2-7	CASSQTSTTYEQYF	TGCGCCAGCAGCCAAACTTCAACCACCTACGAGCAGTACTTC
TRBV28	.	TRBD1	TRBJ2-7	CASSLPGQEDTYEQYF	TGTGCCAGCAGTCTTCCGGGACAGGAGGATACCTACGAGCAGTACTTC
TRBV9	.	TRBD2	TRBJ2-1	CASSVGAGGFYEQFF	TGTGCCAGCAGCGTAGGAGCGGGGGGATTCTATGAGCAGTTCTTC
TRBV6-6	.	.	TRBJ2-5	CASSPWDTDSGETQYF	TGTGCCAGCAGTCCTTGGGACACCGACTCCGGGGAGACCCAGTACTTC
TRBV27	.	.	TRBJ2-3	CASSWGPPTDTQYF	TGTGCCAGCAGCTGGGGGCCACCCACAGATACGCAGTATTTT
TRBV9	.	TRBD2	TRBJ2-2	CASSVSPSGGPTTGELFF	TGTGCCAGCAGCGTCTCTCCTAGCGGGGGGCCTACAACCGGGGAGCTGTTTTTT
TRBV13	.	.	TRBJ2-5	CASSPNHRVSETQYF	TGTGCCAGCAGCCCGAACCACAGGGTTAGTGAGACCCAGTACTTC
TRBV6-5	.	.	TRBJ1-1	CASSPVSNTEAFF	TGTGCCAGCAGTCCGGTTTCCAACACTGAAGCTTTCTTT
TRBV25-1	.	.	TRBJ1-5	CASSDGHSNQPQHF	TGTGCCAGCAGTGACGGCCATAGCAATCAGCCCCAGCATTTT
TRBV19	few	.	TRBJ1-1	CASSMTVNTEAFF	TGTGCCAGTAGTATGACAGTGAACACTGAAGCTTTCTTT
TRBV29-1	.	.	TRBJ2-2	CSARGTGELFF	TGCAGCGCCAGGGGTACCGGGGAGCTGTTTTTT
TRBV7-9	.	TRBD2	TRBJ2-7	CASSPTSGVGYEQYF	TGTGCCAGCAGCCCGACTAGCGGGGTGGGCTACGAGCAGTACTTC
TRBV6-5	large	.	TRBJ2-1	CASSLEGGGHNEQFF	TGTGCCAGCAGTTTAGAGGGAGGGGGACACAATGAGCAGTTCTTC
TRBV27	few	TRBD2	TRBJ2-1	CASNPSGRGNEQFF	TGTGCCAGCAATCCTAGCGGACGGGGCAATGAGCAGTTCTTC
TRBV27	.	.	TRBJ1-5	CASSPSTGDSNQPQHF	TGTGCCAGCAGTCCCTCGACAGGAGATAGCAATCAGCCCCAGCATTTT
TRBV30	.	TRBD1	TRBJ2-1	CAWSVGTGRYNEQFF	TGTGCCTGGAGTGTCGGGACAGGGAGATACAATGAGCAGTTCTTC
TRBV23-1	.	.	TRBJ2-3	CASSLSLADTQYF	TGCGCCAGCAGTCTGTCTTTAGCAGATACGCAGTATTTT
TRBV14	.	.	TRBJ2-7	CASSHPASAYEQYF	TGTGCCAGCAGCCACCCCGCTAGCGCCTACGAGCAGTACTTC
TRBV7-8	.	TRBD1	TRBJ1-1	CASSPGTGATLANTEAFF	TGTGCCAGCAGCCCGGGGACAGGCGCCACTCTAGCTAACACTGAAGCTTTCTTT